This is a list of T cell receptor beta chains from one sample in a study of OX40 agonist ivuxolimab in advanced cancers. Sequenced by immunoSEQ multiplex PCR; TCRdb stores in-frame clones only, minus some. Of 60,000 to 100,000 clones listed, 92% were seen once; the top ten hold 0.5% to 0.55%. The material was CD4+ or CD8+ T cells sorted from blood, obtained in a trial of the OX40 agonist ivuxolimab. These receptors all come from an adult with an advanced solid tumor such as melanoma, head and neck, liver or kidney cancer. The CDR3 runs from the conserved cysteine through the conserved F or W. The D gene is left open where the match is weak.

>TRBV30|TRBD1|TRBJ1-3
CAWGQVSGNTIYF
TGTGCCTGGGGACAGGTCTCTGGAAACACCATATATTTT
>TRBV14|-|TRBJ1-1
CASSQVVASKAFF
TGTGCCAGCAGCCAAGTGGTCGCAAGTAAAGCTTTCTTT
>TRBV5-1|-|TRBJ1-1
CASSLETNTEAFF
TGCGCCAGCAGCTTGGAAACAAACACTGAAGCTTTCTTT
>TRBV5-1|-|TRBJ2-7
CASNNPSSYEQYF
TGCGCCAGCAATAATCCAAGCTCCTACGAGCAGTACTTC
>TRBV9|-|TRBJ2-3
CASSVVGGEKRATDTQYF
TGTGCCAGCAGCGTAGTCGGCGGGGAGAAACGGGCCACAGATACGCAGTATTTT
>TRBV5-4|TRBD2|TRBJ2-5
CASRPELAGETQYF
TGTGCCAGCAGACCGGAACTAGCGGGAGAGACCCAGTACTTC
>TRBV7-8|-|TRBJ1-4
CASSRSGLTNEKLFF
TGTGCCAGCAGCCGATCGGGGTTAACTAATGAAAAACTGTTTTTT
>TRBV5-6|TRBD2|TRBJ2-5
CASSLVATGGLETQYF
TGTGCCAGCAGCTTGGTCGCAACGGGGGGTCTGGAGACCCAGTACTTC
>TRBV18|TRBD1|TRBJ2-7
CASSLGQGVSLEQYF
TGTGCCAGCTCGTTAGGACAGGGGGTGTCCCTCGAGCAGTACTTC
>TRBV5-1|-|TRBJ2-3
CASSLAHSTDTQYF
TGCGCCAGCAGCTTGGCGCATAGCACAGATACGCAGTATTTT
>TRBV29-1|TRBD1|TRBJ2-4
CSAEDRVGGLAKNIQYF
TGCAGCGCCGAGGACAGGGTTGGGGGATTAGCCAAAAACATTCAGTACTTC
>TRBV10-3|-|TRBJ1-1
CAISVQENTEAFF
TGTGCCATCAGTGTACAGGAGAACACTGAAGCTTTCTTT
>TRBV5-4|-|TRBJ2-3
CASSLVLDTTDTQYF
TGTGCCAGCAGCTTGGTTTTGGACACGACAGATACGCAGTATTTT
>TRBV30|-|TRBJ1-5
CAWSVKGMSNQPQHF
TGTGCCTGGAGTGTGAAGGGTATGAGCAATCAGCCCCAGCATTTT
>TRBV15|-|TRBJ2-3
CATSRPPSDGTQYF
TGTGCCACCAGCAGACCCCCGTCTGATGGTACGCAGTATTTT
>TRBV10-2|TRBD1|TRBJ2-7
CASSESRQGAAYEQYF
TGCGCCAGCAGTGAGTCGAGACAGGGAGCCGCCTACGAGCAGTACTTC
>TRBV5-4|TRBD1|TRBJ2-5
CASSSTGVGETQYF
TGTGCCAGCAGTTCCACAGGGGTTGGAGAGACCCAGTACTTC